The 21 T cell receptor beta chains reported below all come from one sample, sequenced in a study of Tregs in tolerant kidney transplant recipients. Mixed chimerism was transient after nonmyeloablative marrow transplants from related graft donors. Clones were sequenced by immunoSEQ multiplex PCR, and TCRdb holds only the in-frame ones, with some missing. The sample yields roughly 86,000 clones, more than 85% seen once. The sequences come from CD4+ T cells from blood (PBMCs), collected 12 months after the transplant. The receptors were gathered from a human patient who received a combined kidney and bone marrow transplant. Some T cells may have originated in the graft donor.

The gene calls are TRBV6-1 and TRBJ2-1; TRBD1 agrees at 8 bases. This CDR3 has 17 amino acids. Germline V gene lookup returns CDR1 MNHNS and CDR2 SASEGT. The V and J ends lost 3 bases and 8 bases, in that order; junction bases with no gene match: 15. CDR3 sequence reads: CASSDGTGIIAEDEQFF. In DNA, the CDR3 is TGTGCCAGCAGTGATGGGACAGGAATCATAGCGGAGGATGAGCAGTTCTTC.

In the case of this clone: The same CDR3 is also encoded by other DNA sequences in this sample. The rearrangement links TRBV12-5 to TRBJ2-3; 7 positions match TRBD2. Losses at the gene ends were 7 bases for V and 0 bases for J; bases not matched to a gene: 16. This CDR3 has 18 residues. Germline CDR1 is LGHNT and CDR2 is FRNRAP. The CDR3 here is CASATRTRAGESTDTQYF. As DNA, the CDR3 is TGTGCTAGTGCCACTCGGACTAGGGCAGGAGAGAGCACAGATACGCAGTATTTT.

V gene TRBV19 combines with J gene TRBJ2-5; TRBD2 matches at 11 bases. The CDR3 consists of 14 residues. V was pared by 3 bases and J by 7 bases, with 4 bases of the junction left unmatched. The germline CDR1 and CDR2 sequences are LNHDA and SQIVND (reference sequence). CDR3 region: CASSITGTSGTQYF. The CDR3 bases are TGTGCCAGTAGTATTACCGGGACTAGCGGGACCCAGTACTTC.

A few counts support this clone. CDR3 residues: CASTPGVGGYTF. The CDR3, as DNA: TGTGCCAGCACCCCAGGGGTGGGTGGCTACACCTTC. The genes are TRBV2 and TRBJ1-2; weak D call: TRBD1 (6 bases). The CDR3 contains 12 residues. The V end lost 7 bases, the J end lost 7 bases, and 13 bases lay between the germline ends. CDR1 SNHLY and CDR2 FYNNEI come from the germline V gene.

The gene calls are TRBV7-2 and TRBJ1-3, with TRBD1 as a possible D gene (6 bases). V lost 6 bases, J lost 7 bases, and 16 bases lay in between. The CDR3 contains 14 residues. In germline, CDR1 is SGHTA, CDR2 FQGNSA. CDR3 residues: CASSLQGWSNTIYF. Written as DNA, the CDR3 is TGTGCCAGCAGTCTACAGGGTTGGAGTAACACCATATATTTT.

The rearrangement uses TRBV7-2 and TRBJ2-2; 7 bases are shared with TRBD2. This CDR3 has 15 residues. J gave up 4 bases and V 6 bases, and 8 bases lay outside the gene matches. Germline V gene lookup returns CDR1 SGHTA and CDR2 FQGNSA. CDR3 DNA sequence: TGTGCCAGCAGTTTGACTAGCTGGCCCACCGGGGAGCTGTTTTTT. As protein: CASSLTSWPTGELFF. Variable domain in full (rest from reference TRBV7-2 and TRBJ2-2): GAGVSQSPSNKVTEKGKDVELRCDPISGHTALYWYRQSLGQGLEFLIYFQGNSAPDKSGLPSDRFSAERTGGSVSTLTIQRTQQEDSAVYLCASSLTSWPTGELFFGEGSRLTVL.

The chain recombines TRBV4-3 with TRBJ1-2, with TRBD1 matching 9 bases. The CDR3 runs to 16 residues. Germline CDR1 reads LGHNA; CDR2 reads YSLEER. J was trimmed by 6 bases and V by 4 bases; bases with no gene match: 12. CDR3 protein: CASSPGEGQGLHGYTF. The CDR3 DNA is TGCGCCAGCAGCCCCGGGGAGGGACAGGGTTTACATGGCTACACCTTC.

This rearrangement joins TRBV7-9 to TRBJ1-3; D is ambiguous. Per the germline V gene, CDR1 is SEHNR and CDR2 is FQNEAQ (reference sequence). The CDR3 is made up of 13 amino acids. The V gene lost 3 bases and the J gene lost 7 bases, with 10 bases spanning the gap. The CDR3 DNA follows: TGTGCCAGCAGCTTGTTGGGAGATAACACCATATATTTT. Translation gives CASSLLGDNTIYF.

This clone has just a few counts. The V call is TRBV5-5, the J call TRBJ2-7; a weak D match, TRBD1 (6 bases). Trimming took 1 base from V and 3 from J, leaving 14 bases between them. This CDR3 has 15 amino acids. The germline gives CDR1 SGHKS, CDR2 YYEKEE (reference sequence). CDR3 in DNA: TGTGCCAGCAGCTTGAGCAGGCAGGGGTTCTACGAGCAGTACTTC. This encodes CASSLSRQGFYEQYF.

The chain couples TRBV7-9 to TRBJ1-1; no definite D call. With 5 bases removed from V and 5 bases from J, the gap between germline ends came to 12 bases. The CDR3 is made up of 13 amino acids. Looked up from germline, CDR1 is SEHNR and CDR2 is FQNEAQ (reference sequence). CDR3 in amino acids: CASSPPGLTEAFF. CDR3 sequence (DNA): TGTGCCAGCAGCCCCCCGGGTCTTACTGAAGCTTTCTTT.

The gene calls are TRBV11-2 and TRBJ2-5, with D maybe TRBD2 (6 bases). The better agreement between TRBJ2-7 and the DNA end casts doubt on the J call. Per germline, CDR1 SGHAT and CDR2 FQNNGV. This CDR3 has 14 residues. DNA for the CDR3: TGTGCCAGCAGCTTAGGCGGGGTGAGGTCCGAGCAGTACTTC. Its translation: CASSLGGVRSEQYF.

The V and J genes are TRBV7-7 and TRBJ2-1, with TRBD2 as a possible D gene (5 bases). The CDR3 totals 13 residues. V was clipped by 1 base and J by 10 bases, with 11 bases between them. Looked up from germline, CDR1 is SSHAT and CDR2 is FNYEAQ (reference sequence). CDR3 loop: CASSLDPSGEQFF. The CDR3 bases are TGTGCCAGCAGCTTAGACCCAAGCGGCGAGCAGTTCTTC. The whole variable domain, filled in from reference TRBV7-7 and TRBJ2-1, reads GAGVSQSPRYKVTKRGQDVTLRCDPISSHATLYWYQQALGQGPEFLTYFNYEAQPDKSGLPSDRFSAERPEGSISTLTIQRTEQRDSAMYRCASSLDPSGEQFFGPGTRLTVL.

V gene TRBV7-2 combines with J gene TRBJ2-7; tentatively, D is TRBD1 (5 bases). This CDR3 comprises 12 residues. The V end lost 5 bases, the J end lost 7 bases, and 12 bases lay between the germline ends. Germline-derived CDR1 and CDR2 are SGHTA and FQGNSA. CDR3 nucleotide sequence: TGTGCCAGCAGCCGGACACGGTATGAGCAGTACTTC. Encoded protein: CASSRTRYEQYF.

DNA of the CDR3: TGTGCCAGCAGCCCTTGGGACAGGGGGCGCGACGAGCAGTACTTC. This sequence encodes CASSPWDRGRDEQYF. The chain recombines TRBV5-4 with TRBJ2-7, with TRBD1 matching 12 bases. Germline values: CDR1 SGHNT, CDR2 YYREEE (reference sequence). The J segment lost 5 bases and the V segment lost 4 bases, leaving 7 bases of the junction unmatched. This CDR3 has 15 amino acids. Filled out from reference TRBV5-4 and TRBJ2-7, the complete variable domain reads ETGVTQSPTHLIKTRGQQVTLRCSSQSGHNTVSWYQQALGQGPQFIFQYYREEENGRGNFPPRFSGLQFPNYSSELNVNALELDDSALYLCASSPWDRGRDEQYFGPGTRLTVT.

This clone was observed a handful of times. The chain joins TRBV19 to TRBJ1-1; a weak D match, TRBD1 (6 bases). The germline gives CDR1 LNHDA, CDR2 SQIVND (reference sequence). V was clipped by 8 bases and J by 6 bases, with 22 bases between them. The CDR3 runs 15 residues. CDR3 in DNA: TGTGCCAGTGGGAGGGCAGGGGCACTTGGCGCTGAAGCTTTCTTT. It yields the protein CASGRAGALGAEAFF.

V is TRBV12-5 and J is TRBJ2-7; TRBD1 aligns across 10 bases. The germline gives CDR1 LGHNT, CDR2 FRNRAP. The V gene end was trimmed by 5 bases and the J gene end by 6 bases; junction bases not matched to a gene: 7. The CDR3 covers 14 residues. The CDR3 reads CASGLRQGALEQYF. CDR3 nucleotide sequence: TGTGCTAGTGGTCTTCGACAGGGGGCCCTCGAGCAGTACTTC.

A single count supports this clone. The rearrangement uses TRBV6-5 and TRBJ2-2; 11 nucleotides align to TRBD1. CDR1 MNHEY and CDR2 SVGAGI come from the germline V gene. The CDR3 is 15 amino acids. J lost 7 bases, V lost 9 bases, and 10 bases had no gene match. The CDR3, as DNA: TGTGCCAGTACCCGGGACAGGGGGTCTGGCGGGGAGCTGTTTTTT. Its protein product is CASTRDRGSGGELFF.

The V call is TRBV15, the J call TRBJ2-5; 9 bases match TRBD2. J lost 7 bases, V lost 0 bases, and 12 bases had no gene match. In germline, CDR1 is LNHNV, CDR2 YYDKDF (reference sequence). The CDR3 is 17 amino acids. CDR3 sequence (DNA): TGTGCCACCAGCAGAGATGGAAGCGGGGGGTCCGGATCGACCCAGTACTTC. Its protein is CATSRDGSGGSGSTQYF.

The V and J genes are TRBV6-1 and TRBJ2-2; 8 bases are a match to TRBD1. The CDR3 extends over 15 amino acids. Per germline, CDR1 MNHNS and CDR2 SASEGT. The J segment lost 5 bases and the V segment lost 2 bases, leaving 4 bases of the junction unmatched. CDR3 bases: TGTGCCAGCAGTGAACTCAGGGGGCTGACCGGGGAGCTGTTTTTT. It yields the protein CASSELRGLTGELFF.

This chain connects TRBV7-2 to TRBJ2-7; TRBD1 matches 8 bases. The V and J ends lost 5 bases and 2 bases, in that order; junction bases with no gene match: 5. From germline, CDR1 is SGHTA and CDR2 FQGNSA. CDR3 size: 14 residues. This CDR3 reads CASSPNRGAYEQYF. In DNA, the CDR3 is TGTGCCAGCAGCCCCAACAGGGGGGCCTACGAGCAGTACTTC.

The chain has TRBV11-2 and TRBJ2-1; possibly TRBD1 for D (6 bases). Trimming cost V 9 bases and J 5 bases, with 17 bases left between them. CDR3 length: 14 residues. CDR1 and CDR2 (germline): SGHAT, FQNNGV. In DNA form, the CDR3 reads TGTGCCAGTGGCCTCTACAGGGTCCACAATGAGCAGTTCTTC. This codes for CASGLYRVHNEQFF. Looking up the rest from reference TRBV11-2 and TRBJ2-1 gives the full variable domain: EAGVAQSPRYKIIEKRQSVAFWCNPISGHATLYWYQQILGQGPKLLIQFQNNGVVDDSQLPKDRFSAERLKGVDSTLKIQPAKLEDSAVYLCASGLYRVHNEQFFGPGTRLTVL.